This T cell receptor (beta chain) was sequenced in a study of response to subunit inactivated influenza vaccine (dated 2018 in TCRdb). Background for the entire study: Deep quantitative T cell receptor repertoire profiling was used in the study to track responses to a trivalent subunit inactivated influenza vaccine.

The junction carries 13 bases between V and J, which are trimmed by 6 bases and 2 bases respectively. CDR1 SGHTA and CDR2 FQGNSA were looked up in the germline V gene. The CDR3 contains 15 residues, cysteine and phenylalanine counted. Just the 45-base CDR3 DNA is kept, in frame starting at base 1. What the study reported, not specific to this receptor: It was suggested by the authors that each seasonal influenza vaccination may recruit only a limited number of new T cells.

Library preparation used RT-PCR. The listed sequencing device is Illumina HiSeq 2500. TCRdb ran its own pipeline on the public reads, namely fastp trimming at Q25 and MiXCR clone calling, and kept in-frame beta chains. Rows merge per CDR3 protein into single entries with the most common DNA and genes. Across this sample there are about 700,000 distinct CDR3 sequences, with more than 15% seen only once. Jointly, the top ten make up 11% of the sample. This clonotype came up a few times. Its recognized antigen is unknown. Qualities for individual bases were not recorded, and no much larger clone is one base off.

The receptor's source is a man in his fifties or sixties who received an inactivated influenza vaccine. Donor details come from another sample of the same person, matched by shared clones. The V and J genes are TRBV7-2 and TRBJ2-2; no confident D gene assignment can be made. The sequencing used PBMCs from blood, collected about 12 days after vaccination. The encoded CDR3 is CASSSGRINTGELFF. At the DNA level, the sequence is TGTGCCAGCAGTTCCGGACGGATAAACACCGGGGAGCTGTTTTTT.